One sample yielded the 21 T cell receptor beta chains listed below, sequenced in a study of glioma-infiltrating T cells. TCR alpha and beta CDR3 regions were amplified from RNA using iRepertoire nested multiplex PCR. Using its own MiXCR run on the multiplex PCR reads, TCRdb lists one record per CDR3 protein. The data show 150,000 to 200,000 distinct CDR3 sequences, about 32% seen once. Sample: glioma tissue, nonneoplastic brain tissue, or PBMCs (not recorded which). All receptors come from a human donor with low-grade glioma or glioblastoma, undergoing nonglioma brain surgery, or in good health (not recorded which).

This clonotype has at least ten counts. J is TRBJ2-1 and V is TRBV6-1; no firm D call. The CDR3 length is 13 residues. Germline V gives CDR1 MNHNS, CDR2 SASEGT. V shed 5 bases and J shed 4 bases, with 9 bases lying between them. CDR3 protein: CASSRGRYNEQFF. The DNA for the CDR3 is TGTGCCAGCAGTCGAGGACGGTACAATGAGCAGTTCTTC.

This clonotype came up many times. V and J are TRBV30 and TRBJ1-5; 10 nucleotides align to TRBD1. Per germline, CDR1 GTSNPN and CDR2 SVGIG (reference sequence). There are 14 residues in the CDR3. Germline trimming cut 4 bases from V and 5 bases from J; bases unmatched to any gene: 5. The CDR3 DNA reads TGTGCCTGGACTGGCGGACAGGGGGATCAGCCCCAGCATTTT. Encoded protein: CAWTGGQGDQPQHF.

For this clonotype: A single base separates this from a much larger clone, so it may be a read error. The chain carries TRBV6-2 or TRBV6-3 and TRBJ1-2; D remains ambiguous. Looked up from germline, CDR1 is MNHEY and CDR2 is SVGEGT. The CDR3 loop spans 11 amino acids. In DNA form, the CDR3 reads TGTGCCAGCGGGTTCAGCTATGGCTGCACCTTC. It yields the protein CASGFSYGCTF.

This clonotype was recorded many times. The chain employs TRBV7-2 and TRBJ2-2, with D possibly being TRBD1 or TRBD2 (5 bases each). From germline, CDR1 is SGHTA and CDR2 FQGNSA. V gave up 7 bases and J gave up 6 bases, with 15 bases separating them. This CDR3 comprises 14 residues. Written as DNA, the CDR3 is TGTGCCAGCACCCGAGGGCTGGGGGCCGGGGAGCTGTTTTTT. This encodes CASTRGLGAGELFF.

In regard to this clonotype: A much larger clone differs by one base, so this may be a read error. The genes are TRBV20-1 and TRBJ2-7; 8 bases line up with TRBD2. The CDR3 is made up of 16 amino acids. CDR1 is DFQATT, CDR2 SNEGSKA, per germline (reference sequence). The V gene end was trimmed by 5 bases and the J gene end by 0 bases; junction bases not matched to a gene: 12. CDR3 sequence reads: CSAGDGREANSYEQYF. As DNA, the CDR3 is TGCAGTGCTGGGGACGGGCGGGAGGCCAACTCCTACGAGCAGTACTTC.

Of note for this clonotype: It is likely a read error, because the conserved phenylalanine at the end of the CDR3 is missing. The DNA is left out, because the CDR3 cannot be placed on it with certainty; the CDR3 is given as TCRdb lists it. V and J are TRBV20-1 and TRBJ2-1. The germline gives CDR1 DFQATT, CDR2 SNEGSKA (reference sequence). With termini counted, the CDR3 has 11 amino acids. This chain's CDR3 is CSAQVYNERFL.

This clonotype has ten or more counts. V usage is TRBV28 and J usage is TRBJ1-2, with 7 bases that match TRBD1. This CDR3 has 13 residues. V trimming: 8 bases; J trimming: 2 bases; junction bases outside the gene matches: 5. CDR1 and CDR2 from the germline V gene are MDHEN and SYDVKM. CDR3 loop: CASRDSQNYGYTF. CDR3 bases: TGTGCCAGCCGGGACAGCCAAAACTATGGCTACACCTTC.

This clonotype was seen at least ten times. This rearrangement joins TRBV27 to TRBJ2-3; D assignment may be TRBD1 or TRBD2 (5 bases each). V lost 0 bases, J lost 8 bases, and 24 bases lay in between. Germline assignment: CDR1 MNHEY and CDR2 SMNVEV (reference sequence). The CDR3 totals 18 residues. The DNA of the CDR3 is TGTGCCAGCAGTTTATCCCTTCTGAGGGCAGGGAAAGAAGGTACGCAGTATTTT. It translates to CASSLSLLRAGKEGTQYF.

This clonotype was found a few times. The CDR3 here is CAWSLGGSGNTIYF. CDR3 sequence (DNA): TGTGCCTGGAGTCTTGGCGGCTCTGGAAACACCATATATTTT. This sequence joins TRBV30 and TRBJ1-3; no clear D. Germline CDR1 GTSNPN, CDR2 SVGIG (reference sequence). CDR3 length: 14 residues. With 2 bases removed from V and 0 bases from J, the gap between germline ends came to 8 bases.

For this clonotype: This may stem from a read error, because a much larger clone lies one nucleotide away. The chain couples TRBV5-1 to TRBJ2-5, with no clear D. The germline V gene has CDR1 SGHRS and CDR2 YFSETQ. Trimming pared 4 bases from V and 0 bases from J, leaving 7 bases between. This CDR3 is 13 amino acids long. The CDR3 sequence: CASSHDYQETQYF. Written as DNA, the CDR3 is TGCGCCAGCAGCCACGACTACCAAGAGACCCAGTACTTC.

The table lists this clonotype with a few counts. The rearrangement joins TRBV9 to TRBJ2-1; D is ambiguous. Trimming stripped 3 bases from V and 2 bases from J, with 3 bases between. The CDR3 runs 12 residues. Germline loops: CDR1 SGDLS, CDR2 YYNGEE. This CDR3 is CASSAPYNEQFF. CDR3 DNA sequence: TGTGCCAGCAGCGCTCCCTACAATGAGCAGTTCTTC.

There are many counts of this clonotype. V usage is TRBV7-2 and J usage is TRBJ2-4; TRBD1 matches at 7 bases. Trimming took 5 bases from V and 5 from J; bases not matched to a gene: 6. CDR1 is SGHTA, CDR2 FQGNSA, per germline. The CDR3 has 14 residues. CDR3 in amino acids: CASSPTGVENIQYF. In nucleotides, the CDR3 is TGTGCCAGCAGCCCCACAGGGGTCGAAAACATTCAGTACTTC.

This clonotype has a count of ten or more. This chain connects TRBV3-1 to TRBJ2-7; TRBD1 might be the D (6 bases). The CDR3 loop spans 14 amino acids. Germline V gives CDR1 LGHDT, CDR2 YNNKEL (reference sequence). V was pared by 5 bases and J by 2 bases, with 13 bases between. The DNA of the CDR3 is TGTGCCAGCAGCGCAGGGGTCCCTACCTACGAGCAGTACTTC. Encoded protein: CASSAGVPTYEQYF.

The V call is TRBV19, the J call TRBJ1-1, with D unclear. There are 15 residues in the CDR3. CDR1 is LNHDA, CDR2 SQIVND, per germline (reference sequence). The V end lost 1 base, the J end lost 5 bases, and 14 bases lay between the germline ends. Here the CDR3 reads CASSIGGTPGTEAFF. Written as DNA, the CDR3 is TGTGCCAGTAGTATAGGCGGCACCCCGGGTACTGAAGCTTTCTTT.

Of note for this clonotype: Compared with germline, one end of the junction differs, possibly owing to a read error. J is TRBJ1-2 and V is TRBV5-1; the D gene is possibly TRBD1 (5 bases). Germline assignment: CDR1 SGHRS and CDR2 YFSETQ. The CDR3 consists of 14 residues. The CDR3 loop is CASSFGFGGGGCTF. CDR3 coding DNA: TGCGCCAGCAGCTTCGGGTTCGGGGGAGGTGGCTGCACCTTC.

Details on this clonotype: A junction end diverges from the germline sequence, so it may reflect a read error. The V call is TRBV27, the J call TRBJ1-6; D uncertain. The CDR3 runs 13 residues. CDR1 is MNHEY and CDR2 is SMNVEV in the germline V gene (reference sequence). The CDR3: CASSLSIPLSLHF. Here the CDR3 DNA reads TGTGCCAGCAGTTTATCTATCCCCTTATCCCTACACTTT.

This clonotype has ten or more counts. The J gene is TRBJ2-7, the V gene TRBV20-1, with 9 bases identical to TRBD1. The J segment lost 5 bases and the V segment lost 1 base, leaving 9 bases of the junction unmatched. Germline V lookup: CDR1 DFQATT, CDR2 SNEGSKA (reference sequence). This CDR3 spans 15 amino acids. The CDR3 DNA is TGCAGTGCTAGAGGCGGAGACAGGGGGGCCAACGAGCAGTACTTC. Its protein product is CSARGGDRGANEQYF.

With regard to this clonotype: A much larger clone differs from this one at a single base, so this may be a read error. The chain's CDR3 is CSASAGEGSIQYF. The CDR3 coding sequence is TGCAGTGCTTCAGCGGGAGAGGGAAGCATTCAGTACTTC. The rearrangement uses TRBV20-1 and TRBJ2-4, with 8 nucleotides matching TRBD2. The V gene end was trimmed by 5 bases and the J gene end by 9 bases; junction bases not matched to a gene: 9. Germline CDR1 and CDR2: DFQATT and SNEGSKA (reference sequence). CDR3 length: 13 residues.

As regards this clonotype: This may be a read error, as it is one base from a much larger clone. This chain uses TRBV7-2 with TRBJ2-1; D perhaps matches TRBD1 (6 bases). CDR3 size: 17 residues. CDR1 and CDR2 (germline): SGHTA, FQGNSA. V gave up 3 bases and J gave up 10 bases, with 25 bases separating them. As DNA, the CDR3 is TGTGCCAGCAGCTTGTACCGGGTAGTGGACAGCTCCTACGAGCAGTTCTTC. Translating it yields CASSLYRVVDSSYEQFF.

The chain employs TRBV19 and TRBJ1-4; D might be TRBD1 (5 bases). The ends were cut back, 5 bases at V and 7 bases at J, with 14 bases in the middle. Germline assignment: CDR1 LNHDA and CDR2 SQIVND (reference sequence). The CDR3 runs 14 residues. CDR3: CASSSGARSEKLFF. CDR3 coding DNA: TGTGCCAGTAGTTCCGGGGCCAGAAGTGAAAAACTGTTTTTT.

The rearrangement joins TRBV7-2 to TRBJ2-1; TRBD2 matches at 12 bases. Germline CDR1 and CDR2: SGHTA and FQGNSA. V lost 4 bases, J lost 7 bases, and 5 bases stayed unmatched. The CDR3 covers 15 residues. The CDR3 DNA is TGTGCCAGCAGCTCGACTAGCGGGAGTTTGAATGAGCAGTTCTTC. Its translation is CASSSTSGSLNEQFF.